A single T cell receptor beta chain is shown here with its context. The germline V gene has CDR1 MNHEY and CDR2 SVGAGI. The V and J ends lost 4 bases and 2 bases, in that order; junction bases with no gene match: 5. The CDR3 length is 14 residues. This entry comes from a study of blood T cell repertoires in COVID-19. Turning to the study itself: Both acute and convalescent COVID-19 samples were obtained from the United States, Italy and Spain. PBMCs, B-cell-depleted T cells, or T cells were the source of the cDNA or gDNA that made up the material.

Original processing methods: The assay estimated nucleated cells by amplifying reference gene primers. Clones were sequenced by immunoSEQ multiplex PCR, and TCRdb holds only the in-frame ones, with some missing. Clone size and the V and J calls come from that table; the DNA yielded D and trimming. The sample shows about 340,000 clones, around 83% of them seen only once. The V call is TRBV6-5, the J call TRBJ2-7; 7 nucleotides match TRBD2. The source is a man aged 25 to 40 with active or convalescent COVID-19. The sample was peripheral blood. CDR3 sequence reads: CASSSSGLTYEQYF. The CDR3 DNA reads TGTGCCAGCAGTTCTAGCGGCCTAACCTACGAGCAGTACTTC.